These 2 T cell receptor beta chains share one sample of origin, sequenced in a study of cytomegalovirus exposure and HLA in healthy donors (TCRdb year 2017). Library construction relied on the immunoSEQ multiplex PCR assay. For the multiplex PCR, a mixture combining 60 forward primers for TCR Vbeta segments and 13 reverse primers for TCR Jbeta segments was used. In TCRdb, the immuneACCESS table is reduced to in-frame sequences with V and J assigned. These tables do not hold every clone; where another copy was compared, an unresolved V gene accounts for under half, and the others remain unexplained. This sample lists 160,000 or so clones; roughly three quarters were detected once. Clones ranked in the top ten supply around 1.4% of the sample. The specimen was PBMCs. These receptors all stem from a man in his sixties in good health and CMV-seronegative.

V and J are TRBV6-5 and TRBJ2-3, with 8 bases aligning to TRBD2. Losses at the gene ends were 4 bases for V and 7 bases for J; bases not matched to a gene: 1. The CDR3 contains 12 residues. Germline V gene lookup returns CDR1 MNHEY and CDR2 SVGAGI. The CDR3 bases are TGTGCCAGCAGTTTAGCGGGGAATACGCAGTATTTT. As protein: CASSLAGNTQYF.

This sequence joins TRBV7-2 and TRBJ2-7; 8 nucleotides agree with TRBD1. The V gene end was trimmed by 5 bases and the J gene end by 2 bases; junction bases not matched to a gene: 8. This CDR3 contains 15 residues. The V gene's germline CDR1 is SGHTA and CDR2 FQGNSA. CDR3 bases: TGTGCCAGCAGCCCGAGGAGGACAGGGCCCTACGAGCAGTACTTC. It codes for CASSPRRTGPYEQYF.